This is a list of T cell receptor beta chains from one sample in a study of early T cells in non-severe SARS-CoV-2 infection. TCRdb redid the calling of the 5' RACE reads with MiXCR, one entry per CDR3 protein. The sample carries about 52,000 distinct CDR3 sequences, 6.2% recorded once. Sequencing used whole blood. Every receptor here comes from an adult who was a healthcare worker with PCR-confirmed SARS-CoV-2 infection or an uninfected control (not recorded which). CDR3s include the opening cysteine and the closing phenylalanine or tryptophan. A D gene is named only where the DNA matches it firmly. Only some rows state a clone size, as once, few, many or a class for expanded clones.

abundance: many
j_gene: TRBJ1-1
d_gene: TRBD1
v_gene: TRBV18
CDR3aa: CASSLTGVNTEAFF
CDR3nt: TGTGCCAGCTCCTTAACAGGGGTGAACACTGAAGCTTTCTTT

abundance: many
j_gene: TRBJ1-6
d_gene: NA
v_gene: TRBV6-1
CDR3aa: CVLRRVNSPLHF
CDR3nt: TGTGTCCTCCGGAGGGTGAATTCACCCCTCCACTTT

abundance: many
j_gene: TRBJ2-3
d_gene: TRBD2
v_gene: TRBV11-2
CDR3aa: CASSSGTSGWEDTQYF
CDR3nt: TGTGCCAGCAGCTCCGGGACTAGCGGGTGGGAAGATACGCAGTATTTT

abundance: NA
j_gene: TRBJ2-1
d_gene: NA
v_gene: TRBV6-6
CDR3aa: CASSYGDMGYNEQFF
CDR3nt: TGTGCCAGCAGTTACGGCGACATGGGATACAATGAGCAGTTCTTC

abundance: NA
j_gene: TRBJ2-7
d_gene: NA
v_gene: TRBV27
CDR3aa: CASSLLASLEQYF
CDR3nt: TGTGCCAGCAGTTTATTGGCTAGCCTAGAGCAGTACTTC

abundance: many
j_gene: TRBJ2-5
d_gene: NA
v_gene: TRBV11-2
CDR3aa: CASSFQETQYF
CDR3nt: TGTGCCAGCAGCTTCCAAGAGACCCAGTACTTC

abundance: medium-sized
j_gene: TRBJ2-1
d_gene: TRBD2
v_gene: TRBV11-2
CDR3aa: CASSLFKRGAYNEQFF
CDR3nt: TGTGCCAGCAGCTTATTCAAGCGGGGGGCCTACAATGAGCAGTTCTTC

abundance: many
j_gene: TRBJ2-7
d_gene: TRBD1
v_gene: TRBV5-6
CDR3aa: CASSLTGQGPYEQYF
CDR3nt: TGTGCCAGCAGCTTAACAGGACAGGGTCCCTACGAGCAGTACTTC

abundance: NA
j_gene: TRBJ1-1
d_gene: TRBD1
v_gene: TRBV28
CDR3aa: CASRRDRGGTEAFF
CDR3nt: TGTGCCAGCCGACGGGACAGGGGAGGCACTGAAGCTTTCTTT

abundance: NA
j_gene: TRBJ2-3
d_gene: TRBD2
v_gene: TRBV7-2
CDR3aa: CASSFLAGGDTQYF
CDR3nt: TGTGCCAGCAGCTTCCTAGCGGGGGGGGATACGCAGTATTTT

abundance: few
j_gene: TRBJ2-3
d_gene: NA
v_gene: TRBV6-2/TRBV6-3
CDR3aa: CASRPRQQGPLDTQYF
CDR3nt: TGTGCCAGCAGGCCACGACAGCAAGGTCCCCTAGATACGCAGTATTTT

abundance: NA
j_gene: TRBJ2-7
d_gene: NA
v_gene: TRBV28
CDR3aa: CASLRGHPHEQYF
CDR3nt: TGTGCCAGCCTACGAGGACACCCCCACGAGCAGTACTTC

abundance: many
j_gene: TRBJ1-5
d_gene: TRBD1
v_gene: TRBV6-6
CDR3aa: CASSMTGTPGTQHF
CDR3nt: TGTGCCAGCAGTATGACAGGGACGCCAGGAACCCAGCATTTT

abundance: many
j_gene: TRBJ1-1
d_gene: NA
v_gene: TRBV11-3
CDR3aa: CASSPDNMNTEAFF
CDR3nt: TGTGCCAGCAGCCCCGATAATATGAACACTGAAGCTTTCTTT

abundance: few
j_gene: TRBJ2-5
d_gene: NA
v_gene: TRBV7-9
CDR3aa: CASSRTGGGETQYF
CDR3nt: TGTGCCAGCAGCCGGACGGGGGGCGGCGAGACCCAGTACTTC

abundance: many
j_gene: TRBJ2-1
d_gene: NA
v_gene: TRBV12-3/TRBV12-4
CDR3aa: CASSPTRRASYNEQFF
CDR3nt: TGTGCCAGCAGTCCCACTCGACGGGCCTCCTACAATGAGCAGTTCTTC

abundance: many
j_gene: TRBJ2-4
d_gene: NA
v_gene: TRBV19
CDR3aa: CASSIGNIQYF
CDR3nt: TGTGCCAGTAGTATAGGGAACATTCAGTACTTC

abundance: few
j_gene: TRBJ1-6
d_gene: TRBD1
v_gene: TRBV7-9
CDR3aa: CASSSGTEDSPHHF
CDR3nt: TGTGCCAGCAGCTCCGGGACAGAGGATTCACCCCACCACTTT

abundance: many
j_gene: TRBJ2-2
d_gene: NA
v_gene: TRBV4-3
CDR3aa: CASSQRPIEAGELFF
CDR3nt: TGCGCCAGCAGCCAACGCCCGATTGAGGCCGGGGAGCTGTTTTTT

abundance: NA
j_gene: TRBJ1-1
d_gene: TRBD1
v_gene: TRBV11-2
CDR3aa: CASSGRGAGQGAGLAEAFF
CDR3nt: TGTGCCAGCAGCGGACGGGGTGCGGGACAGGGGGCTGGTTTGGCTGAAGCTTTCTTT

abundance: many
j_gene: TRBJ2-4
d_gene: NA
v_gene: TRBV9
CDR3aa: CASSPRAGGALAKNIQYF
CDR3nt: TGTGCCAGCAGCCCCCGGGCCGGAGGGGCACTAGCCAAAAACATTCAGTACTTC

abundance: many
j_gene: TRBJ1-6
d_gene: TRBD1
v_gene: TRBV6-2/TRBV6-3
CDR3aa: CASSYPTGRGSPLHF
CDR3nt: TGTGCCAGCAGTTACCCGACAGGGAGGGGATCACCCCTCCACTTT

abundance: many
j_gene: TRBJ1-5
d_gene: TRBD1
v_gene: TRBV12-5
CDR3aa: CASGLARTGGNQPQHF
CDR3nt: TGTGCTAGTGGCCTAGCTAGGACAGGCGGCAATCAGCCCCAGCATTTT

abundance: NA
j_gene: TRBJ2-2
d_gene: TRBD1
v_gene: TRBV5-1
CDR3aa: CASSFPSDRGDTGELFF
CDR3nt: TGCGCCAGCAGCTTTCCTTCCGACAGGGGGGATACCGGGGAGCTGTTTTTT

abundance: many
j_gene: TRBJ2-6
d_gene: NA
v_gene: TRBV5-5
CDR3aa: CASSYEGAGANVLTF
CDR3nt: TGTGCCAGCAGCTATGAAGGGGCTGGGGCCAACGTCCTGACTTTC

abundance: NA
j_gene: TRBJ1-1
d_gene: TRBD1
v_gene: TRBV7-6
CDR3aa: CASIGTANTEAFF
CDR3nt: TGTGCCAGCATAGGGACAGCGAACACTGAAGCTTTCTTT

abundance: many
j_gene: TRBJ2-7
d_gene: NA
v_gene: TRBV2
CDR3aa: CASSDPERARYEQYF
CDR3nt: TGTGCCAGCAGTGATCCTGAAAGGGCACGGTACGAGCAGTACTTC

abundance: many
j_gene: TRBJ1-2
d_gene: TRBD1
v_gene: TRBV4-3
CDR3aa: CASSQGQGLMYGYTF
CDR3nt: TGCGCCAGCAGCCAAGGACAGGGACTAATGTATGGCTACACCTTC

abundance: many
j_gene: TRBJ1-1
d_gene: NA
v_gene: TRBV14
CDR3aa: CASSAAGYTEAFF
CDR3nt: TGTGCCAGCAGCGCTGCGGGATACACTGAAGCTTTCTTT

abundance: many
j_gene: TRBJ2-7
d_gene: NA
v_gene: TRBV7-2
CDR3aa: CASSRDWNPPYEQYF
CDR3nt: TGTGCCAGCAGCCGTGACTGGAATCCACCCTACGAGCAGTACTTC

abundance: many
j_gene: TRBJ2-6
d_gene: NA
v_gene: TRBV19
CDR3aa: CASSTDWAGANVLTF
CDR3nt: TGTGCCAGTAGTACCGACTGGGCTGGGGCCAACGTCCTGACTTTC

abundance: NA
j_gene: TRBJ2-3
d_gene: NA
v_gene: TRBV5-1
CDR3aa: CASRPYSTDTQYF
CDR3nt: TGCGCCAGCAGGCCCTACAGCACAGATACGCAGTATTTT

abundance: NA
j_gene: TRBJ2-7
d_gene: TRBD1
v_gene: TRBV7-9
CDR3aa: CASSRAGTGTYEQYF
CDR3nt: TGTGCCAGCAGCAGAGCCGGGACAGGGACCTACGAGCAGTACTTC

abundance: few
j_gene: TRBJ1-1
d_gene: NA
v_gene: TRBV5-5
CDR3aa: CASSLRQTNTEAFF
CDR3nt: TGTGCCAGCAGCCTACGACAGACGAACACTGAAGCTTTCTTT

abundance: many
j_gene: TRBJ1-4
d_gene: NA
v_gene: TRBV7-2
CDR3aa: CASSLASGAANEKLFF
CDR3nt: TGTGCCAGCAGCCTCGCCTCAGGGGCAGCTAATGAAAAACTGTTTTTT

abundance: few
j_gene: TRBJ1-2
d_gene: NA
v_gene: TRBV4-3
CDR3aa: CASSQDFLPYGYTF
CDR3nt: TGCGCCAGCAGCCAAGATTTCCTCCCCTATGGCTACACCTTC

abundance: few
j_gene: TRBJ1-3
d_gene: NA
v_gene: TRBV3-1
CDR3aa: CASSQAGAAGNTIYF
CDR3nt: TGTGCCAGCAGCCAAGCAGGGGCGGCTGGAAACACCATATATTTT

abundance: few
j_gene: TRBJ1-2
d_gene: TRBD1
v_gene: TRBV12-3/TRBV12-4
CDR3aa: CASRGQGFSNYGYTF
CDR3nt: TGTGCCAGCAGGGGACAGGGGTTTTCTAACTATGGCTACACCTTC

abundance: many
j_gene: TRBJ1-4
d_gene: NA
v_gene: TRBV18
CDR3aa: CASSPSGGPNEKLFF
CDR3nt: TGTGCCAGCTCACCATCGGGGGGACCTAATGAAAAACTGTTTTTT

abundance: many
j_gene: TRBJ1-4
d_gene: NA
v_gene: TRBV29-1
CDR3aa: CSVFEGFGTNEKLFF
CDR3nt: TGCAGCGTTTTTGAGGGTTTTGGAACTAATGAAAAACTGTTTTTT